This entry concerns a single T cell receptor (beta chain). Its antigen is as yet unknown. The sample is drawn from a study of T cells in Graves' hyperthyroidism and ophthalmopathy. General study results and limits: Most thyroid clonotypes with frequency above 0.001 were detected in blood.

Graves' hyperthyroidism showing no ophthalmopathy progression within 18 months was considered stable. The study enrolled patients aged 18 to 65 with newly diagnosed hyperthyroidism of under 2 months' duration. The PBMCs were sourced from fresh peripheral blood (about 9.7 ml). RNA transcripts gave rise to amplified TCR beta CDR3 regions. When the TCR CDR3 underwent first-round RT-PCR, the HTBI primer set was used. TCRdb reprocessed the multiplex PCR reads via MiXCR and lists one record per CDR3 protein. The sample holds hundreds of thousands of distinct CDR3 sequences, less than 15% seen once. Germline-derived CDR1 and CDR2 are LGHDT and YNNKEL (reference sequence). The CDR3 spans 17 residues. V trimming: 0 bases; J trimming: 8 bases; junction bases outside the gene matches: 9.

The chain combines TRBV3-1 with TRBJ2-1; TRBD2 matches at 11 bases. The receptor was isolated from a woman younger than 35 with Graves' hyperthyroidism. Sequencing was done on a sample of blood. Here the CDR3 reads CASSQDLSLAGVDEQFF. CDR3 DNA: TGTGCCAGCAGCCAAGATCTTTCACTAGCGGGAGTAGATGAGCAGTTCTTC.